This T cell receptor (beta chain) was sequenced for a study of cytomegalovirus exposure and HLA in healthy donors (dated by TCRdb to 2015 to 2018). Regarding the complete study: In an earlier analysis of 450 to 750 of the donors, 276 Gb of sequence data and 90 million to 130 million unique TCR beta sequences from about 179 million T cells were reported. The genetic ancestry cluster associated with self-reported Caucasian donors included over 65% of the roughly 400 genotyped donors. An earlier analysis of several hundred of the donors used high-throughput TCR beta sequencing to judge whether each TCR beta V gene segment behaved as functional or pseudogenic. To study patterns of TCR occurrence, a later analysis re-analyzed previously published TCR beta repertoires from around 670 donors and added high-resolution HLA genotyping. About five DR-DQ haplotypes were treated as single units for association and clustering because of strong linkage in the cohort. An early release that covered approximately 600 HLA-typed donors contained approximately 320 gigabases of sequencing data and 75 million to 100 million unique TCR sequences. Besides the first cohort of under 700 subjects, a separate validation cohort made up of 95 to 150 different subjects was used. To predict cytomegalovirus infection status, the study combined high-throughput TCR immunosequencing, statistical association of individual TCRs with disease status, and machine learning. Typing coverage differed by locus: A, B, C, DRB1 and DQB1 were typed in roughly 629-630 donors, DQA1 in about 510, DPA1 in approximately 600, and DPB1 in approximately 450. The study aimed to test whether cataloging public T cell receptors could reveal signatures of past pathogen exposure. A later genetic analysis took genome-wide SNP genotypes for about 55% of the roughly 700 donors and used that subset as a discovery cohort. Class I and class II HLA loci were covered by the typing at four-digit resolution. The study profiled the T cell repertoires of under 700 subjects by immunosequencing and related them to cytomegalovirus serostatus. Donor age, sex, ethnicity and CMV serostatus were collected together with the repertoire data. In the later analysis, no new phenotypic data were used to find candidate immune exposures; instead, reliance was placed on TCR beta sequences and their occurrence across donors. All discovery cohort repertoires had been generated on a single sequencing platform. Across some 400 genotyped donors of the cohort, an average of approximately 240,000 unique TCR beta nucleotide sequences per donor were sequenced, and roughly 17% of those sequences were non-productive.

The cohort consisted of 600 or so healthy bone marrow donors. At the time of sampling, all cohort members were nominally healthy, though unrecorded immune exposures were likely present. The donor tested CMV seropositive and was one of the 289 seropositive cohort members. A peripheral blood sample was collected from each donor, and TCR beta sequencing was performed on peripheral blood mononuclear cells. The Qiagen DNeasy Blood Extraction Kit was used to extract genomic DNA from the blood cell samples. Concerning this clone: Its antigen is not yet known. No quality values exist for individual bases; no much larger clone is one base distant.

Via the germline V gene, CDR1 is SGHRS and CDR2 YFSETQ. At the junction V is shortened by 2 bases and J by 8 bases; bases outside the gene matches: 7. CDR3 length: 15 amino acids, cysteine to phenylalanine. Just CDR3 DNA is preserved here, 45 bases in frame from base 1. Receptor amplification or capture employed the immunoSEQ multiplex PCR assay. For the multiplex PCR, a mixture combining 60 forward primers for TCR Vbeta segments and 13 reverse primers for TCR Jbeta segments was used. A multiplex PCR assay on genomic DNA amplified the CDR3 region of rearranged TCR beta genes. The Illumina HiSeq System was used to sequence the amplified TCR beta libraries as 87-base-pair reads. The published analysis was carried out like this. A later analysis counted some 80 million unique TCR beta chains across the approximately 700 repertoires, and some 11 million of these chains were shared by at least two donors. Raw reads were error-corrected and collapsed into unique sequences with a nearest-neighbor algorithm that merged closely related sequences to remove PCR and sequencing errors. CDR3 sequences were aligned to IMGT reference sequences to assign V, D and J gene segments. For a sequence to be retained, a match of at least six nucleotides was required to both a V gene segment and a J gene segment. A rearrangement counted as productive if the CDR3 had no stop codons and remained in frame with V and J, and every other rearrangement counted as non-productive. CDR3 was defined by IMGT convention, running from the second conserved V-encoded cysteine to the conserved J-encoded phenylalanine. The earlier analysis of some 550 of the donors excluded any sequence lacking an unambiguous match to a single V gene segment. In an earlier analysis of approximately 550 of the donors, V segments were called functional above 56.7% productive rearrangements and were called segregating when the between-donor standard deviation exceeded 5%. A statistical classification framework was developed to diagnose cytomegalovirus status using the catalog of TCR beta chain sequences. A later analysis assigned V and J genes by comparing TCR nucleotide sequences with IMGT/GENE-DB human TR gene sequences. Using the TCRdist pipeline, a later analysis assigned CDR3 sequences along with most-parsimonious VDJ recombination scenarios. In a later analysis, each TCR beta chain was defined by its CDR3 amino acid sequence together with its V-gene family, and reads lacking a unique V-gene family were excluded. To address suspected cross-contamination and a sequencing artifact, a later analysis removed approximately 590 highly shared, low-generation-probability nucleotide sequences. A later analysis calculated a clonal expansion index for each public chain from normalized within-repertoire ranks of inferred template counts. A later analysis computed generation probabilities with a VDJ recombination model fitted to out-of-frame rearrangements, and checked the results against IGoR. In a later analysis, TCR-TCR, TCR-HLA and TCR-CMV co-occurrence was scored with hypergeometric tests, and a repertoire-size bias correction was applied to TCR pairs. In a later analysis, false discovery rates were estimated by permuting HLA or CMV assignments 20 times. A later analysis grouped co-occurring TCRs with DBSCAN, adding TCRdist sequence similarity when clustering within HLA-allele-positive subsets. Co-occurrence clustering excluded repertoires with fewer than 30,000 or more than 120,000 public chains, plus five with anomalous nucleotide sharing. Here the immuneACCESS table is served through TCRdb, limited to in-frame sequences with V and J called. Missing clones are a known gap in these copies; in checked studies unresolved V genes cover under half, and the rest lacks a known reason. That table gives V, J and clone size, and the DNA gave D and trimming. The sample table contains around 160,000 clones; only one count was recorded for 70% to 80% of them. The top ten hold less than 2.5% of the sample.

Paper-wide results and their limitations: Roughly uniform sequencing depth across donors was assumed in presence/absence analyses, although this assumption may not hold. While some public TCRs were present in many individuals, most TCR sequences turned up only very rarely across donors. In the study, around 160 TCR beta chains were listed as associated with cytomegalovirus. In both the original and validation cohorts, the classifier was reported to diagnose cytomegalovirus status with high specificity and sensitivity. Because some donors lacked HLA typing at each locus, the association tests relied only on the typed subset. A cluster of highly shared sequence variants was judged likely to represent a technical artifact of the sequencing pipeline. Immune exposure information for the cohort was limited to CMV serostatus. A later analysis reported that several top co-occurrence clusters appeared linked to parvovirus B19, influenza, CMV and Epstein-Barr virus. In vitro tests confirmed that a few of the cytomegalovirus-associated TCR beta chains recognize cytomegalovirus antigens. A later genetic analysis associated a missense DCLRE1C variant with V-gene and J-gene trimming of TCR beta chains, and an independent cohort replicated the association. Specific HLA alleles were associated with 16,951 TCR beta sequences at a false discovery rate of 0.05 in a later analysis. A later analysis found that HLA-associated TCR beta chains were more clonally expanded and had lower generation probabilities than equally common non-associated chains. A further reported finding was that TCR beta sequences accurately predicted the HLA-A and HLA-B alleles for most subjects in the first cohort. This cohort had only TCR beta chains sequenced, and the lack of alpha or paired-chain data limited which features could be detected. When HLA alleles, especially DR and DQ, strongly co-occurred, TCR associations were difficult to assign to individual alleles. Most CMV-associated TCR beta chains appeared to be HLA-restricted in a later analysis, and the HLA associations seemed to be driven largely by CMV exposure. Linkage disequilibrium might explain the correlated functional status among segregating V segments, but an unknown experimental factor could not be excluded. Because counts were too low, about 18 rarely observed V segments, including chromosome 9 orphons, were excluded from the earlier analysis of several hundred of the donors. In an earlier analysis of fewer than 750 of the donors, most TCR beta V segments were observed in productive rearrangements about 90% or about 30% of the time, broadly matching IMGT annotations. The 87-base-pair reads could not distinguish some IMGT-functional V segments, including TRBV6-2 and TRBV6-3, so those segments were excluded. In a later genetic analysis, fewer N-insertions in productive TCRs were reported among donors in an Asian-associated ancestry cluster than the roughly 640-donor mean. In a later analysis, the rate of TCR association differed among HLA loci, with DRB1 alleles having the most associated TCRs and HLA-C alleles having the fewest. The authors suggested that the approach could potentially be generalized to other disease states and immunological phenotypes.

The sequencing input was PBMCs. The chain couples TRBV5-1 to TRBJ2-1; 10 junctional bases match TRBD1. The receptor comes from a middle-aged man in good health and CMV-seropositive. The CDR3 reads as follows: CASSLGTGDAYEQFF. The nucleotide sequence is TGCGCCAGCAGCTTAGGGACAGGGGACGCCTATGAGCAGTTCTTC.